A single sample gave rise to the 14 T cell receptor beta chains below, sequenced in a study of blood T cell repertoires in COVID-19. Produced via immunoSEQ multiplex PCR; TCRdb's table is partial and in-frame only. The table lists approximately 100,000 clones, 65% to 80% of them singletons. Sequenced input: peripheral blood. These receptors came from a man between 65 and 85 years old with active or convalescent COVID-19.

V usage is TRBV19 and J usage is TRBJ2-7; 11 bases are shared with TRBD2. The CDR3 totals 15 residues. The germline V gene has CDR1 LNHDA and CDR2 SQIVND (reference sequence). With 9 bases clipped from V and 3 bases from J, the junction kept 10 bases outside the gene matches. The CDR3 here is CASRPAGTSGYEQYF. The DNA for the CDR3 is TGTGCCAGCCGTCCGGCCGGGACTAGCGGCTACGAGCAGTACTTC.

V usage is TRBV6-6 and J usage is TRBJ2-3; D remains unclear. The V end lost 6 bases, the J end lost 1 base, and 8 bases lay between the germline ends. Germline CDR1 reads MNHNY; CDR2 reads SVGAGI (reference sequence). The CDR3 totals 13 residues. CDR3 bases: TGTGCCAGCAGGGCTCACCGCACAGATACGCAGTATTTT. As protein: CASRAHRTDTQYF.

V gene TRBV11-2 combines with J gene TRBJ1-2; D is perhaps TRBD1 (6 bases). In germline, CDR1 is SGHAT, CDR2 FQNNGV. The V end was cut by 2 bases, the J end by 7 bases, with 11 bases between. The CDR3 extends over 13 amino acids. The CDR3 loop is CASSLNREGGYTF. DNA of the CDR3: TGTGCCAGCAGCTTAAACAGGGAGGGTGGCTACACCTTC. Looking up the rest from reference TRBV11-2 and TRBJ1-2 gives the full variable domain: EAGVAQSPRYKIIEKRQSVAFWCNPISGHATLYWYQQILGQGPKLLIQFQNNGVVDDSQLPKDRFSAERLKGVDSTLKIQPAKLEDSAVYLCASSLNREGGYTFGSGTRLTVV.

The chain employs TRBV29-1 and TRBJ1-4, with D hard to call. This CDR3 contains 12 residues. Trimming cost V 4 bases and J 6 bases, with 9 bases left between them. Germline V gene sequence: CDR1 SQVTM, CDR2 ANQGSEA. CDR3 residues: CSVVGQDEKLFF. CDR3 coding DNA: TGCAGCGTTGTGGGCCAGGATGAAAAACTGTTTTTT.

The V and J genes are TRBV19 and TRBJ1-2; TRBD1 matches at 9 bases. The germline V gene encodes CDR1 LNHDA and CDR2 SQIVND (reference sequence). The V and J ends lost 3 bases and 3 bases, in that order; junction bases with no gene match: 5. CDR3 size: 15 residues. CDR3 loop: CASSIGTGKDYGYTF. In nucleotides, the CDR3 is TGTGCCAGTAGTATTGGGACAGGGAAAGACTATGGCTACACCTTC. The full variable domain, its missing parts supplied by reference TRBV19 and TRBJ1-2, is DGGITQSPKYLFRKEGQNVTLSCEQNLNHDAMYWYRQDPGQGLRLIYYSQIVNDFQKGDIAEGYSVSREKKESFPLTVTSAQKNPTAFYLCASSIGTGKDYGYTFGSGTRLTVV.

The DNA of the CDR3 is TGTGCCAGCTCACCAGGGAGGGGAGGTTTGGTCACTGAAGCTTTCTTT. Translated, it gives CASSPGRGGLVTEAFF. The chain is built from TRBV18 and TRBJ1-1, with D possibly matching TRBD1 (5 bases). CDR1 KGHSH and CDR2 LQKENI come from the germline V gene. Deletions cut 2 bases from V and 4 bases from J, with 17 bases between. The CDR3 runs 16 residues.

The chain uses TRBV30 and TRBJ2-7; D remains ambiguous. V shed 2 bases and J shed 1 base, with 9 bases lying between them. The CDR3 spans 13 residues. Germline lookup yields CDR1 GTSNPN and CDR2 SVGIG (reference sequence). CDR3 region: CAWSLQISYEQYF. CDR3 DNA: TGTGCCTGGAGTTTACAGATTTCCTACGAGCAGTACTTC.

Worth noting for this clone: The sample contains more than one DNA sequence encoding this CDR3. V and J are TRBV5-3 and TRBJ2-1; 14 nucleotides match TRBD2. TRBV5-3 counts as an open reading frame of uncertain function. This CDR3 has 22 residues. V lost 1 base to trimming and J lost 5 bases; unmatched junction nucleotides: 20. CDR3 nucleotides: TGTGCCAGAAGCTTGACCGGGGGGTGCGGGACTAGCGGGAGTCCGGCGGACAATGAGCAGTTCTTC. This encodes CARSLTGGCGTSGSPADNEQFF.

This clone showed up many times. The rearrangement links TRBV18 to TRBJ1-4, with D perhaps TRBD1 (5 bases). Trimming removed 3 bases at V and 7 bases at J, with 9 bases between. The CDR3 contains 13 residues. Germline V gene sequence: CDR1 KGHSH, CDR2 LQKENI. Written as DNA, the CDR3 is TGTGCCAGCTCACCTCCGACAGCTGAAAAACTGTTTTTT. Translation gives CASSPPTAEKLFF.

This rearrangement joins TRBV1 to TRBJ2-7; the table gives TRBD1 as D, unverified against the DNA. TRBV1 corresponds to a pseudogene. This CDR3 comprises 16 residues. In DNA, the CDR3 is TGCACCAGCAGCCCTAGCTACAGGGTAGGTCACTACGAGCAGTACTTC. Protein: CTSSPSYRVGHYEQYF.

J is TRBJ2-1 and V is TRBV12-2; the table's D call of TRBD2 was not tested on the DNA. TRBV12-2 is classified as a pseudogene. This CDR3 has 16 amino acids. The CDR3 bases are TGTGCAAGTCGCTTAGGTCGGCGGAGGGCCTACAATGAGCAGTTCTTC. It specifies CASRLGRRRAYNEQFF.

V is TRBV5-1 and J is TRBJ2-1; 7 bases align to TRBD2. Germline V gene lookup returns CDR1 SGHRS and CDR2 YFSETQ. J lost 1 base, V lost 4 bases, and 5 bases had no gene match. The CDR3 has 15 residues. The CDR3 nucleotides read TGCGCCAGCAGCCCGGGGGGAAAATCCTACAATGAGCAGTTCTTC. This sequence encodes CASSPGGKSYNEQFF.

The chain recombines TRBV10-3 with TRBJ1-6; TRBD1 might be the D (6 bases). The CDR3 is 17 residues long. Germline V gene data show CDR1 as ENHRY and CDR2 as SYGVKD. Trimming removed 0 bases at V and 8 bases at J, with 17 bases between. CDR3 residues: CAISESGHSGSYSPLHF. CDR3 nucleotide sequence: TGTGCCATCAGTGAGTCGGGACATTCGGGCAGTTATTCACCCCTCCACTTT.

The CDR3: CASSVALGARNTIYF. Here the CDR3 DNA reads TGTGCCAGCAGCGTAGCTTTAGGGGCAAGGAACACCATATATTTT. The chain recombines TRBV9 with TRBJ1-3, with D tentatively TRBD1 (5 bases). Trimming stripped 0 bases from V and 7 bases from J, with 14 bases between. Germline V gives CDR1 SGDLS, CDR2 YYNGEE. The CDR3 has 15 residues.